The clone carrying this T cell receptor (beta chain) appeared many times. The antigen remains unidentified. These data originate in a study of T cells in Graves' hyperthyroidism and ophthalmopathy. Findings of the study overall: Stable hyperthyroidism and ophthalmopathy were separated using 13 V-J signatures.

The CDR3 regions of TCR beta were amplified from RNA transcripts. With the HTBI primer set, the TCR CDR3 went through a first round of RT-PCR. TCRdb re-derived calls from the multiplex PCR reads in MiXCR, one entry per CDR3 protein. The sample has nearly 750,000 distinct CDR3 sequences, 30% to 40% seen once. This CDR3 is built from 14 residues. Germline V CDR1 and CDR2: DFQATT, SNEGSKA (reference sequence). V was pared by 5 bases and J by 5 bases, with 10 bases of the junction left unmatched. Source material: blood. This receptor was identified in a middle-aged woman with Graves' hyperthyroidism. This rearrangement joins TRBV20-1 to TRBJ2-7; 9 nucleotides line up with TRBD1. The CDR3 DNA is TGCAGTGCTCCGATTGGGACAGGGAAGAACGAGCAGTACTTC. This gives the protein CSAPIGTGKNEQYF.